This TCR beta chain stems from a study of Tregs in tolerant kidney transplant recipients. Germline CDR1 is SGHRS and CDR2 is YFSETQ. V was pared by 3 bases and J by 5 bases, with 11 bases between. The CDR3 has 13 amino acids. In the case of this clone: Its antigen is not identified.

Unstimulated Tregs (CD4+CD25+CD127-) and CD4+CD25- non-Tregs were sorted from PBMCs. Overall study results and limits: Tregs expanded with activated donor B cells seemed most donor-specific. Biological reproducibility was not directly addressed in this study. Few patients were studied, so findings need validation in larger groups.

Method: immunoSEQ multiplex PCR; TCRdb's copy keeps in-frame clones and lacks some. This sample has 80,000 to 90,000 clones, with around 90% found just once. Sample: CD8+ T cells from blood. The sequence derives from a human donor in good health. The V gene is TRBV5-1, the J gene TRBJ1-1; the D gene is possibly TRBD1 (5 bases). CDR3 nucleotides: TGCGCCAGCAGCTCCTCCGGGGCGACTGAAGCTTTCTTT. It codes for CASSSSGATEAFF.